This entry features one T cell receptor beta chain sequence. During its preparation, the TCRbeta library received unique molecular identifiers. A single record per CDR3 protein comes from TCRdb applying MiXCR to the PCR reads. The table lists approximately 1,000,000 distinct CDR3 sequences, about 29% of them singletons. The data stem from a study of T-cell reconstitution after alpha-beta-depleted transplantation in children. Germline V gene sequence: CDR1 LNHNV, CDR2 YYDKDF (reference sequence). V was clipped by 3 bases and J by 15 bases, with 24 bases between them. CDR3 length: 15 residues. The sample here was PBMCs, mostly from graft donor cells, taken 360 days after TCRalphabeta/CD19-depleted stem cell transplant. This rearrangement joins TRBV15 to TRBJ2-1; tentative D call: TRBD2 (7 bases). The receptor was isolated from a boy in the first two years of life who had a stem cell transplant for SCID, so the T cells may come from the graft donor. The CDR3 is CATSRGGARVPVPFF. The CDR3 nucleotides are TGTGCCACCAGCAGGGGGGGGGCTCGTGTACCCGTTCCGTTCTTC.